This TCR beta chain is from a study of blood T cell repertoires in COVID-19 (dated by TCRdb to 2018 to 2020). About the full investigation: Samples from collaborators originated in the United States, Italy and Spain and spanned both the acute and convalescent phases of COVID-19. The prospective study material was composed of cDNA or gDNA derived from T cells, B-cell-depleted T cells, or PBMCs. The dataset comprised deeply sampled blood TCRbeta repertoires from subjects exposed to, actively infected with, or recovered from COVID-19. The repertoires were released in a freely available public database meant as a resource for research on the immune response to SARS-CoV-2. The samples were drawn from the first 160 participants of the ongoing ImmuneRACE study and from 1,254 subjects provided by 6 global collaborators. Nearly every sample came with metadata listing a de-identified subject ID, COVID-19 status, age in years and sex. HLA class I and class II types, where available, came from metadata supplied by the sample provider rather than from assay-based typing.

V sheds 5 bases and J sheds 4 bases, leaving 20 bases between their ends. CDR1 is given as SGHTA and CDR2 as FQGNSA, both from the germline V gene. Spanning cysteine to phenylalanine, the CDR3 consists of 16 amino acids. Only the CDR3 portion is preserved as DNA: 48 bases, with reading frame beginning at the first base. The collaborating institutions used their own protocols to collect whole blood in K2EDTA tubes. Collaborator samples were shipped for TCRbeta analysis as frozen whole blood, isolated PBMCs, or DNA extracted from either sample type. Study-wide findings and limitations: How much clinical and demographic metadata was included differed by source and by participant, and the metadata was provided uncurated.

Notes on this clone: Its antigen remains undetermined. The input lacks base qualities; no much larger clone sits a single base away.

TCRbeta CDR3 regions were amplified from genomic DNA by means of the immunoSEQ Assay, a bias-controlled multiplex PCR. As for how the authors treated the data: Within the assay, amplification of reference gene primers was used to estimate how many nucleated cells each sample contained. Sequence reads were collapsed and filtered to measure the absolute abundance of every unique TCRbeta CDR3 rearrangement. For each sample, productive Simpson clonality was calculated as the square root of Simpson's diversity index across productive rearrangements. TCRdb re-hosts the immuneACCESS table, in-frame sequences only. Its copies lack some clones; in the studies checked, an unresolved V gene accounts for under half of them, and the cause for the rest is not known. V, J and clone size are taken as reported in that table, and D and trimming were inferred from the DNA itself. The sample table lists 120,000 to 150,000 clones, about 84% of them with a count of one. The ten biggest clones cover over 5% of the sample.

Sequencing was performed on peripheral blood. Here the chain combines TRBV7-2 and TRBJ1-1; the D gene is perhaps TRBD1, on 6 matching bases. The clonotype was recovered from a human donor in a cohort sampled during active COVID-19. The CDR3: CASSPFRVEGGTEAFF. The DNA sequence is TGTGCCAGCAGCCCTTTCCGCGTAGAAGGGGGCACTGAAGCTTTCTTT.